A single sample is the source of the 3 T cell receptor beta chains below, sequenced in a study of shared clonotypes between healthy human individuals. Method: immunoSEQ multiplex PCR; TCRdb's copy keeps in-frame clones and lacks some. The table includes about 2.1 million clones, about 93% detected once. CD45RO-negative, CCR7-positively selected cells formed the naive CD8 fraction, excluding terminally differentiated effector memory CD45RA+ cells. Sequenced input: naive CD8+ T cells from PBMCs. These receptors came from a man aged 18 to 29 in good health. Some clones in this sample may be carry-over from other donors' samples.

This clone was recorded only once. This chain connects TRBV11-3 to TRBJ2-3; the match to TRBD2 covers 12 bases. The V segment lost 3 bases and the J segment 8 bases; nucleotides outside the gene matches: 3. This CDR3 has 14 amino acids. Germline V gene sequence: CDR1 SGHNT, CDR2 YENEEA. The CDR3: CASSLTSGSITQYF. The DNA for the CDR3 is TGTGCCAGCAGCTTGACTAGCGGGAGTATTACGCAGTATTTT.

The chain combines TRBV29-1 with TRBJ2-1; D is possibly TRBD1 or TRBD2 (5 bases each). From germline, CDR1 is SQVTM and CDR2 ANQGSEA. The CDR3 loop spans 15 amino acids. The ends were cut back, 1 base at V and 3 bases at J, with 13 bases in the middle. DNA for the CDR3: TGCAGCGTTGAAGGCCCCGGGACGGACTACAATGAGCAGTTCTTC. It specifies CSVEGPGTDYNEQFF.

The chain is built from TRBV27 and TRBJ1-1, with 9 bases lining up with TRBD1. This CDR3 region has 16 residues. Germline assignment: CDR1 MNHEY and CDR2 SMNVEV (reference sequence). V trimming: 8 bases; J trimming: 4 bases; junction bases outside the gene matches: 14. CDR3 residues: CASGTTGGNWITEAFF. CDR3 bases: TGTGCCAGCGGAACCACAGGGGGCAACTGGATCACTGAAGCTTTCTTT.